This TCR beta chain was sequenced during a study of T cells in Graves' hyperthyroidism and ophthalmopathy. On this clonotype: Its cognate antigen is unknown.

The PBMCs were sourced from fresh peripheral blood (about 9.6 ml). Trimming removed 1 base at V and 4 bases at J, with 8 bases between. CDR1 and CDR2 (germline): SGHRS, YFSETQ. The CDR3 is made up of 13 amino acids. General study points: A model of 13 V-J features distinguished ophthalmopathy from stable hyperthyroidism.

It was RNA transcripts that yielded the amplified TCR beta CDR3 regions. A set of HTBI primers served as the primers for a first-round RT-PCR of the TCR CDR3. Each CDR3 protein is one row after TCRdb ran MiXCR on the multiplex PCR reads. The repertoire holds 650,000 to 850,000 distinct CDR3 sequences, around 20% seen once, with over 15% in the top ten. The source material was blood. This receptor was obtained from a woman in her 50s with Graves' hyperthyroidism that later progressed to Graves' ophthalmopathy. The chain is built from TRBV5-1 and TRBJ1-2; D possibly corresponds to TRBD1 (5 bases). CDR3 nucleotides: TGCGCCAGCAGCTTGACCAGGGTCTATGGCTACACCTTC. This sequence encodes CASSLTRVYGYTF.